The 9 T cell receptor beta chains listed next were all sequenced from one sample in a study of blood T cell repertoires in COVID-19. The table came from immunoSEQ multiplex PCR; TCRdb's copy has only in-frame clones and leaves some out. The sample has about 250,000 clones, around four fifths seen once. Specimen: peripheral blood. The source of these receptors is a middle-aged man with acute or convalescent COVID-19.

This clone was counted a few times. CDR3 residues: CASRRGTGGVSYTGELFF. The CDR3 region has the DNA TGTGCCAGCAGGAGAGGTACAGGGGGCGTAAGTTACACCGGGGAGCTGTTTTTT. The V call is TRBV21-1, the J call TRBJ2-2; the table gives TRBD1 as D, unverified against the DNA. TRBV21-1 is a pseudogene. The CDR3 runs to 18 residues.

The V call is TRBV28, the J call TRBJ1-2; TRBD1 matches at 9 bases. The V and J ends lost 6 bases and 2 bases, in that order; junction bases with no gene match: 4. The germline V gene encodes CDR1 MDHEN and CDR2 SYDVKM. The CDR3 contains 14 residues. For the CDR3, the DNA is TGTGCCAGCAGGAGGACAGGGGCGAACTATGGCTACACCTTC. It is translated as CASRRTGANYGYTF.

V usage is TRBV5-1 and J usage is TRBJ2-2; D may be TRBD2 (6 bases). Germline V gene lookup returns CDR1 SGHRS and CDR2 YFSETQ. V lost 6 bases to trimming and J lost 4 bases, with 13 bases between them. The CDR3 sequence is 14 residues long. The CDR3 region has the DNA TGCGCCAGCACGGGCCAGGGAGGCACCGGGGAGCTGTTTTTT. This codes for CASTGQGGTGELFF.

This chain joins TRBV5-1 and TRBJ1-2; no clear D. The germline gives CDR1 SGHRS, CDR2 YFSETQ. The V gene lost 2 bases and the J gene lost 5 bases, with 7 bases spanning the gap. The CDR3 runs 12 residues. CDR3 loop: CASSLDMYGYTF. The CDR3 nucleotides read TGCGCCAGCAGCTTAGACATGTATGGCTACACCTTC.

V and J are TRBV7-9 and TRBJ1-5, with a possible D match to TRBD1 (6 bases). Germline V gene data show CDR1 as SEHNR and CDR2 as FQNEAQ (reference sequence). The CDR3 is 14 residues long. Deletions cut 4 bases from V and 5 bases from J, with 12 bases between. The DNA for the CDR3 is TGTGCCAGCAGCTCTCAGGGGAATGATCAGCCCCAGCATTTT. This sequence encodes CASSSQGNDQPQHF.

V is TRBV18 and J is TRBJ1-3; D gene ambiguous. Trimming removed 3 bases from V and 0 bases from J, with 12 bases in between. Per the germline V gene, CDR1 is KGHSH and CDR2 is LQKENI. The CDR3 is made up of 16 amino acids. The CDR3: CASSPEITSSGNTIYF. The CDR3 nucleotides read TGTGCCAGCTCACCCGAGATAACCTCCTCTGGAAACACCATATATTTT.

V gene TRBV30 combines with J gene TRBJ2-7; D remains unclear. V was trimmed by 2 bases and J by 7 bases, leaving 12 bases between them. The CDR3 contains 12 residues. CDR1 and CDR2 (germline): GTSNPN, SVGIG (reference sequence). The CDR3 nucleotides are TGTGCCTGGAGTTCAGACCGGGTAGAGCAGTACTTC. Its translation is CAWSSDRVEQYF.

The chain combines TRBV10-3 with TRBJ2-7; maybe TRBD1 (5 bases). The CDR3 sequence is 15 residues long. CDR1 is ENHRY and CDR2 is SYGVKD in the germline V gene. The ends were cut back, 0 bases at V and 0 bases at J, with 9 bases in the middle. The CDR3 loop is CAISESRTSSYEQYF. The CDR3 DNA sequence: TGTGCCATCAGTGAGTCGAGGACATCCTCCTACGAGCAGTACTTC.

Concerning this clone itself: The junction and the germline gene differ at one end; a read error may be behind it. CDR3: CASSLIGEDAYGNSNQPQHF. The CDR3 region has the DNA TGTGCTAGCAGCTTAATAGGGGAAGATGCGTATGGGAATAGCAATCAGCCCCAGCATTTT. The chain is built from TRBV7-7 and TRBJ1-5; maybe TRBD1 (5 bases). The CDR3 is made up of 20 amino acids. The germline CDR1 and CDR2 sequences are SSHAT and FNYEAQ (reference sequence). Filled out from reference TRBV7-7 and TRBJ1-5, the complete variable domain reads GAGVSQSPRYKVTKRGQDVTLRCDPISSHATLYWYQQALGQGPEFLTYFNYEAQPDKSGLPSDRFSAERPEGSISTLTIQRTEQRDSAMYRCASSLIGEDAYGNSNQPQHFGDGTRLSIL.